This T cell receptor beta chain was captured by sequencing in a study of T-cell reconstitution after alpha-beta-depleted transplantation in children. There are a few counts of this clonotype. Antigen unknown. Deletions cut 1 base from V and 1 base from J, with 7 bases between. From germline, CDR1 is DFQATT and CDR2 SNEGSKA (reference sequence). The CDR3 is 13 amino acids. General study results and limits: Surviving recipient cells, namely T cells and thymic progenitors, were the source of high day-60 TCRbeta diversity in some patients. Reports say that about two months after transplant, the alpha-beta T cells came out of several hundred graft clones that had expanded. By one year post-transplant, T-cell counts and diversity largely arose from T cells that were newly produced.

A TCRbeta library incorporating unique molecular identifiers was prepared. A single record per CDR3 protein comes from TCRdb applying MiXCR to the PCR reads. Of around 45,000 distinct CDR3 sequences listed, around 50% are singletons. This TCR came from a boy under two years old with SCID, due to receive a stem cell transplant. This specimen consisted of peripheral blood, obtained before TCRalphabeta/CD19-depleted stem cell transplant. The chain links TRBV20-1 to TRBJ1-1; D is unclear. CDR3 sequence: CSARVLGNTEAFF. For the CDR3, the DNA is TGCAGTGCTAGAGTGTTAGGGAACACTGAAGCTTTCTTT.